This note documents a single T cell receptor beta chain sequence. In this sample, this clone turned up a few times. Its antigen remains unidentified. Within one base of it there is no much larger clone, and no base qualities were kept. This sample was included in a study of blood T cell repertoires in COVID-19 (dated by TCRdb to the early 2020s). Background on the whole study: Samples from collaborators originated in the United States, Italy and Spain and spanned both the acute and convalescent phases of COVID-19. The material from the prospective study consisted of cDNA or gDNA derived from T cells, B-cell-depleted T cells, or PBMCs. Nearly every sample came with metadata listing a de-identified subject ID, COVID-19 status, age in years and sex. Samples came from the ongoing ImmuneRACE study (first 160 participants) plus 1,254 subjects from 6 global collaborators. Where HLA class I and class II types were available, the types were taken from metadata supplied by the sample provider, not from assay-based typing. The repertoires were made available in a free public database intended to serve as a resource for research on the immune response to SARS-CoV-2. The dataset comprised deeply sampled blood TCRbeta repertoires from subjects exposed to, actively infected with, or recovered from COVID-19. On the study overall, not on this receptor specifically: The quantity of clinical and demographic metadata differed by source and by participant and was supplied without curation.

Samples from volunteer blood donors who had recovered from COVID-19 were contributed by a second Seattle source. Whole blood was collected in K2EDTA tubes by collaborating institutions according to the institutions' own protocols. For TCRbeta analysis, collaborator samples were shipped as frozen whole blood, as isolated PBMCs, or as DNA extracted from either sample type. V drops 1 base and J drops 2 bases, leaving 9 bases in between. The germline V gene (reference sequence) specifies LGHDT as CDR1 and YNNKEL as CDR2. Measured from the cysteine to the phenylalanine, the CDR3 is 15 residues long. Only the CDR3 portion is preserved as DNA: 45 bases, with reading frame beginning at the first base. TCRbeta CDR3 regions were amplified from genomic DNA using the immunoSEQ Assay, a bias-controlled multiplex PCR. The study's own analysis went as follows. Within the assay, amplification of reference gene primers was used to estimate how many nucleated cells each sample contained. Sequence reads were collapsed and filtered to measure the absolute abundance of every unique TCRbeta CDR3 rearrangement. For each sample, productive Simpson clonality was calculated as the square root of Simpson's diversity index over productive rearrangements. TCRdb limited this immuneACCESS table to in-frame rearrangements with V and J called. A share of clones is missing; checked studies link under half to unresolved V genes, and the rest is unexplained. That table gives V, J and clone size, and the DNA gave D and trimming. The sample table lists just under 350,000 clones, under 95% of them with a count of one. The ten largest clonotypes hold roughly 3% of the sample.

The chain couples TRBV3-1 (or the pseudogene TRBV3-2) to TRBJ1-5; D gene: possibly TRBD1, on 5 matching bases. The sample comprised peripheral blood. This receptor was taken from a woman between 18 and 30 years old who had recovered from COVID-19. CDR3 protein: CASSQGTQGNQPQHF. DNA sequence: TGTGCCAGCAGCCAAGGGACACAAGGCAATCAGCCCCAGCATTTT.